Included here is one T cell receptor beta chain sequence, with context. Its antigen remains unidentified. The sample originates from a study of CD8+ T cells in alopecia areata. In the study overall: People stayed on tofacitinib for 6 to 18 months, then stopped the drug for 6 months. Study conclusions and caveats: Scalp lesions, especially in alopecia totalis/universalis, had higher clonality than normal scalp.

cDNA serving as the sequencing template came from extracted, reverse transcribed RNA. Profiled with immunoSEQ multiplex PCR; TCRdb holds only in-frame clones, not every one. Of approximately 110,000 clones in the sample, around 54% were seen once. Trimming shortened V by 0 bases and J by 7 bases, and 4 bases separated the two germline ends. This CDR3 has 12 amino acids. Germline V gene sequence: CDR1 SGHTA, CDR2 FQGNSA. Treatment of the sample: oral pan-JAK inhibitor, 5-10 mg twice daily. Lesional scalp tissue (obtained by punch biopsy) and peripheral blood were collected from alopecia areata patients.

The material sequenced was CD4+ T cells sorted from blood, taken at week 24, from a patient treated with tofacitinib. V usage is TRBV7-2 and J usage is TRBJ1-5; D call uncertain. The TCR sequence derives from a human donor with alopecia areata. This CDR3 reads CASSLAGQPQHF. The CDR3 region has the DNA TGTGCCAGCAGCTTAGCCGGGCAGCCCCAGCATTTT.